The 2 T cell receptor beta chains in this list originate from one sample, sequenced in a study of T cell responses to AZD1222 COVID-19 vaccine. Method: immunoSEQ multiplex PCR; TCRdb's copy keeps in-frame clones and lacks some. Here the sample spans approximately 200,000 clones, approximately 94% being singletons. The material sequenced was peripheral blood, taken on day 0 of AZD1222 vaccination. The receptors here all came from an adult in good health.

The chain recombines TRBV15 with TRBJ2-7, with 14 bases fitting TRBD2. Unmatched junction bases numbered 7, after V lost 3 bases and J lost 6 bases. The CDR3 sequence is 16 residues long. CDR1 is LNHNV and CDR2 is YYDKDF in the germline V gene (reference sequence). The CDR3 nucleotides read TGTGCCACCAGCAGTGGGACTAGCGGGAGCGGGAGCGAGCAGTACTTC. The encoded protein is CATSSGTSGSGSEQYF.

This sequence joins TRBV7-9 and TRBJ2-7, with D unclear. This CDR3 is 12 amino acids long. Trimming removed 5 bases at V and 4 bases at J, with 9 bases between. The germline V gene encodes CDR1 SEHNR and CDR2 FQNEAQ (reference sequence). Here the CDR3 reads CASSPVSYEQYF. The CDR3, as DNA: TGTGCCAGCAGCCCCGTCAGTTACGAGCAGTACTTC.